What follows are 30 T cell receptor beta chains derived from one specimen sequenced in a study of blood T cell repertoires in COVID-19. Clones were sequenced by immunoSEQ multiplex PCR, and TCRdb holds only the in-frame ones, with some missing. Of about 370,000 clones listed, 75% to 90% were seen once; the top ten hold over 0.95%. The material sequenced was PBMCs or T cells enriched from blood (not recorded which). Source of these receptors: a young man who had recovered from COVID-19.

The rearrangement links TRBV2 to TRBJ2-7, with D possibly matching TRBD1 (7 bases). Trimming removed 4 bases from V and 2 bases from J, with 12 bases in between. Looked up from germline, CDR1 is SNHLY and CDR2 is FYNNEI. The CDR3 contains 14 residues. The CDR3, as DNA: TGTGCCAGCAGTGGGGCAGGGGGGCCCTACGAGCAGTACTTC. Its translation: CASSGAGGPYEQYF.

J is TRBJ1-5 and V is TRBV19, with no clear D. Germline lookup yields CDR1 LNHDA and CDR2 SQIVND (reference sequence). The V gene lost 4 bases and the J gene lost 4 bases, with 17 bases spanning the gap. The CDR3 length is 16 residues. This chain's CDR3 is CASSTPLGLINQPQHF. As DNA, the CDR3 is TGTGCCAGTAGTACCCCCCTCGGACTTATAAATCAGCCCCAGCATTTT. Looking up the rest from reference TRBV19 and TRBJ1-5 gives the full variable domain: DGGITQSPKYLFRKEGQNVTLSCEQNLNHDAMYWYRQDPGQGLRLIYYSQIVNDFQKGDIAEGYSVSREKKESFPLTVTSAQKNPTAFYLCASSTPLGLINQPQHFGDGTRLSIL.

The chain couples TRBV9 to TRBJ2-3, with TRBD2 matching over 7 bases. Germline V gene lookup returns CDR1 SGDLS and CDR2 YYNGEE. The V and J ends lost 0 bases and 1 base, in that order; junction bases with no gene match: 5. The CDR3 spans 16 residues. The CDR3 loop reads CASSVEFAGGTDTQYF. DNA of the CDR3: TGTGCCAGCAGCGTAGAATTTGCGGGAGGCACAGATACGCAGTATTTT.

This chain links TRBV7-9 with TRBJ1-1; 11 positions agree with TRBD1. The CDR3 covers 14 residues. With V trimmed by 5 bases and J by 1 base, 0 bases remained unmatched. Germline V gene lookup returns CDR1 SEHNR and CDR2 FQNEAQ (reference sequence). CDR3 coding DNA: TGTGCCAGCAGCGGGACAGGGGGGAACACTGAAGCTTTCTTT. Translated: CASSGTGGNTEAFF.

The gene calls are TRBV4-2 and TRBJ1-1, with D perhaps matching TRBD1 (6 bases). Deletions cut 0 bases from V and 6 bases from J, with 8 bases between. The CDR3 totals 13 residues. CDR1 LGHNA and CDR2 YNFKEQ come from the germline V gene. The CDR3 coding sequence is TGTGCCAGCAGCCAAGAGGGGGGGCCTGAAGCTTTCTTT. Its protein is CASSQEGGPEAFF.

As DNA, the CDR3 is TGTGCCAGCAGTGATGGACAGGTCACCGGGGAGCTGTTTTTT. Amino acid sequence: CASSDGQVTGELFF. The chain combines TRBV25-1 with TRBJ2-2; 7 bases map to TRBD1. Germline values: CDR1 MGHDK, CDR2 SYGVNS. CDR3 size: 14 residues. The V gene end was trimmed by 3 bases and the J gene end by 4 bases; junction bases not matched to a gene: 2.

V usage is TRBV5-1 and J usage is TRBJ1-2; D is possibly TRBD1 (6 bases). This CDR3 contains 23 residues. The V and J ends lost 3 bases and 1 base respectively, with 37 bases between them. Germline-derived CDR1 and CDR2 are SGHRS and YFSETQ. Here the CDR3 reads CASSSNSGAGQSSFYGLNYGYTF. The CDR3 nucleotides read TGCGCCAGCAGCTCGAATAGTGGTGCTGGACAGAGCTCTTTCTACGGGCTTAACTATGGCTACACCTTC.

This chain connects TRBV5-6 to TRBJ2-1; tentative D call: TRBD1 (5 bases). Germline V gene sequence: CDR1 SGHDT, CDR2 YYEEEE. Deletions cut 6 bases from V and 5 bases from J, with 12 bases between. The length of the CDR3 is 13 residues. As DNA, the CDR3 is TGTGCCAGCATCCTGGGGCCCGACAATGAGCAGTTCTTC. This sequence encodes CASILGPDNEQFF.

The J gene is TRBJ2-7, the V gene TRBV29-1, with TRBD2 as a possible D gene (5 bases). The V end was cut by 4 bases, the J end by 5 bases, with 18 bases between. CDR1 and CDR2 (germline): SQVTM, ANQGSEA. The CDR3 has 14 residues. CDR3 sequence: CSVAPREHGDEQYF. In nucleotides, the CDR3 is TGCAGCGTTGCCCCTCGGGAACACGGGGACGAGCAGTACTTC.

The CDR3 coding sequence is TGCGCCAGCAGCCTGGCAGGCGCCTATAATTCACCCCTCCACTTT. Translated, it gives CASSLAGAYNSPLHF. The chain recombines TRBV4-3 with TRBJ1-6; D not resolved. Germline V CDR1 and CDR2: LGHNA, YSLEER. Trimming pared 4 bases from V and 2 bases from J, leaving 9 bases between. The CDR3 has 15 residues.

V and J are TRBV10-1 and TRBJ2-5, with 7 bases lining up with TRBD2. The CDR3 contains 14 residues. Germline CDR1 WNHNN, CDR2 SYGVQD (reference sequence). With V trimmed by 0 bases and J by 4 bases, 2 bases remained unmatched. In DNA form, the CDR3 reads TGCGCCAGCAGTGAGTCCGGGAGGACAGAGACCCAGTACTTC. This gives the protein CASSESGRTETQYF.

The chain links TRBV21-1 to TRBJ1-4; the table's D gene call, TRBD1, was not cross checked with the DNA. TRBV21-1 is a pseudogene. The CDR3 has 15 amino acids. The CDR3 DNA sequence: TGTGCCAGCAGCACCCACAGACAGGGGTGCGAAAAACTGTTTTTT. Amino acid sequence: CASSTHRQGCEKLFF.

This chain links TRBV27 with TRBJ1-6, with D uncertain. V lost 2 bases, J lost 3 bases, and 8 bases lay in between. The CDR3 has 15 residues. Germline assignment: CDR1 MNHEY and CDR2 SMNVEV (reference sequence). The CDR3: CASSLDEGYNSPLHF. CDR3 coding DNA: TGTGCCAGCAGTTTAGATGAGGGCTATAATTCACCCCTCCACTTT.

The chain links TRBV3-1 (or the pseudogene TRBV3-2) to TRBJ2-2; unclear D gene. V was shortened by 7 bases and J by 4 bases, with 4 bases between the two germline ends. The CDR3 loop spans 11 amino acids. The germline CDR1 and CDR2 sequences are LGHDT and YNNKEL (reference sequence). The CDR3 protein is CASTLTGELFF. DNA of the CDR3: TGTGCCAGCACCCTCACCGGGGAGCTGTTTTTT.

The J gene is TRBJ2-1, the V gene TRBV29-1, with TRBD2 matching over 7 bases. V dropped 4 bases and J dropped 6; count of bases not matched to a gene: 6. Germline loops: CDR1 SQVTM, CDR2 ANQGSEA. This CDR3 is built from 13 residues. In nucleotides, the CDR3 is TGCAGCGTTGCCCCTAGCGGAGGCAATGAGCAGTTCTTC. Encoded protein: CSVAPSGGNEQFF.

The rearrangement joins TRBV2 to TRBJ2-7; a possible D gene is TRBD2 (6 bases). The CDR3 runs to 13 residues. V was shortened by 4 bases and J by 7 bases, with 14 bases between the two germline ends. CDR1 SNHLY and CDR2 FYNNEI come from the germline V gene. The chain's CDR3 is CASSGRRDGEQYF. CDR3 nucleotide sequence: TGTGCCAGCAGTGGGAGGCGGGACGGGGAGCAGTACTTC.

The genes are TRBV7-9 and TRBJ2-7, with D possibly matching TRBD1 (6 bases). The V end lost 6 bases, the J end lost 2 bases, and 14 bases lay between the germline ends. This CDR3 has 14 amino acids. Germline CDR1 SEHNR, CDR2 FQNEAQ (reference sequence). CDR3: CASSGLQGAYEQYF. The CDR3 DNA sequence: TGTGCCAGCAGTGGTTTACAGGGCGCCTACGAGCAGTACTTC.

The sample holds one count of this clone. CDR3: CASSRDTEAFF. The CDR3 DNA reads TGTGCCAGTTCCAGGGACACTGAAGCTTTCTTT. The rearrangement uses TRBV6-5 and TRBJ1-1; tentatively, D is TRBD1 (5 bases). CDR1 and CDR2 (germline): MNHEY, SVGAGI. V shed 9 bases and J shed 3 bases, with 8 bases lying between them. The CDR3 runs 11 residues.

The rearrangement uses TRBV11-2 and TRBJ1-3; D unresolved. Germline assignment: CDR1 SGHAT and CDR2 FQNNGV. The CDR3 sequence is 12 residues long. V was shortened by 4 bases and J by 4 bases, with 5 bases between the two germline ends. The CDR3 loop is CASSSQGNTIYF. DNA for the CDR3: TGTGCCAGCAGCTCCCAGGGAAACACCATATATTTT. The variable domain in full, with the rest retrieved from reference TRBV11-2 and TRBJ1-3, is EAGVAQSPRYKIIEKRQSVAFWCNPISGHATLYWYQQILGQGPKLLIQFQNNGVVDDSQLPKDRFSAERLKGVDSTLKIQPAKLEDSAVYLCASSSQGNTIYFGEGSWLTVV.

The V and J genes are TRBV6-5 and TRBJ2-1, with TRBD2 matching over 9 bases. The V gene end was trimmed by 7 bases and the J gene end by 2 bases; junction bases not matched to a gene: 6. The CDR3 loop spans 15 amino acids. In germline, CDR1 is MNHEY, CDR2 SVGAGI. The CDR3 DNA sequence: TGTGCCAGCACCATGGCTAGCGGGGCCTACAATGAGCAGTTCTTC. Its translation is CASTMASGAYNEQFF.

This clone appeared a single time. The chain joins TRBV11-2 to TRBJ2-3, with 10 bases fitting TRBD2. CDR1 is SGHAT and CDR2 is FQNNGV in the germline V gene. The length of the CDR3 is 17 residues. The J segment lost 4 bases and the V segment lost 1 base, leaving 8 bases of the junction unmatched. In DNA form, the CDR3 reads TGTGCCAGCAGCTTAGCATCTAGCGGGAGTATGGCAGATACGCAGTATTTT. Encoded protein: CASSLASSGSMADTQYF.

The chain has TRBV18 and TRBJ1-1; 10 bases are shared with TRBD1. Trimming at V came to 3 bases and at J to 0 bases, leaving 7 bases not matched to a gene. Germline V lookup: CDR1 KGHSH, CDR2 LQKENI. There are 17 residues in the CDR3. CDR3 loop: CASSPMTGGQVNTEAFF. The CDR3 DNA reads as TGTGCCAGCTCACCGATGACAGGGGGCCAGGTGAACACTGAAGCTTTCTTT.

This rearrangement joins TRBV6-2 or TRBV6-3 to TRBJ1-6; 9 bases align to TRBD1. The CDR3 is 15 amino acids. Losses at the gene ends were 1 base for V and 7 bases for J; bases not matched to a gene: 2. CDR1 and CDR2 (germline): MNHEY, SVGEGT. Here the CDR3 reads CASSYYGQGNSPLHF. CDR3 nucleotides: TGTGCCAGCAGTTACTACGGACAGGGGAATTCACCCCTCCACTTT.

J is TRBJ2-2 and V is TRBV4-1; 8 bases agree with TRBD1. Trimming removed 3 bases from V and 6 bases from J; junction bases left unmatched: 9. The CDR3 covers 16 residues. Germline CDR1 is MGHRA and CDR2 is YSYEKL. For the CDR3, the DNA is TGCGCCAGCAGCCAGGGGACAGGACCCCTGGCCGGGGAGCTGTTTTTT. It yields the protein CASSQGTGPLAGELFF.

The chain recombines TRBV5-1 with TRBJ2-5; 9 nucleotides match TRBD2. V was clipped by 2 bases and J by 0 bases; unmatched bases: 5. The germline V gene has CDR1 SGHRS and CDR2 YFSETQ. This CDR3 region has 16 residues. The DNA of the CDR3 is TGCGCCAGCAGCTTCGCTAGCGGGACGTACCAAGAGACCCAGTACTTC. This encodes CASSFASGTYQETQYF.

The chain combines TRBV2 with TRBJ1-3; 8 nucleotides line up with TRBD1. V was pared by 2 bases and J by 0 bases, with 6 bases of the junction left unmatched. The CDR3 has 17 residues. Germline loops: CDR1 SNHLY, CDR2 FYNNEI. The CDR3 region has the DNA TGTGCCAGCAGTGAACGGACAGGGATTATCTCTGGAAACACCATATATTTT. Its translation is CASSERTGIISGNTIYF.

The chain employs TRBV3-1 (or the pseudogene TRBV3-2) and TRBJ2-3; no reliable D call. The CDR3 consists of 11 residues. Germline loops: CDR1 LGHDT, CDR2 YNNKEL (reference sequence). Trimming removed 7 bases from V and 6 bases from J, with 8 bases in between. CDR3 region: CASTSSDTQYF. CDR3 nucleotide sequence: TGTGCCAGCACCTCCTCTGATACGCAGTATTTT.

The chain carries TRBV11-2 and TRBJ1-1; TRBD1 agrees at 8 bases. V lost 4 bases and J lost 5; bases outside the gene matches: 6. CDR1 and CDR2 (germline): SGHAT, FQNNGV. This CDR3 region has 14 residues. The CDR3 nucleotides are TGTGCCAGCAGCTCCCACAGGGGGAGGACTGAAGCTTTCTTT. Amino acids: CASSSHRGRTEAFF.

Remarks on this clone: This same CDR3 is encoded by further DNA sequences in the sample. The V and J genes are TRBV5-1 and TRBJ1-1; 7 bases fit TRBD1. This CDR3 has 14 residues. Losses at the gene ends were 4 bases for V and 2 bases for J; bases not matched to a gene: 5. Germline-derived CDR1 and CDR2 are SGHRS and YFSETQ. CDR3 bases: TGCGCCAGCAGCCGGGACAGTAAAAACACTGAAGCTTTCTTT. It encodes CASSRDSKNTEAFF.

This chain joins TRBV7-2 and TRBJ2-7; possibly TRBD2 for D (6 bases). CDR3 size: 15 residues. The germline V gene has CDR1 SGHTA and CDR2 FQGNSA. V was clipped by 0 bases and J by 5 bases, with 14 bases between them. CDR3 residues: CASSLALTSPDEQYF. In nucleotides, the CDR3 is TGTGCCAGCAGCTTAGCCCTAACTAGCCCGGACGAGCAGTACTTC.